This T cell receptor beta chain emerged from a study of T cell responses to AZD1222 COVID-19 vaccine. Trimming cost V 4 bases and J 12 bases, with 14 bases left between them. The CDR3 contains 12 residues. Germline lookup yields CDR1 SGHRS and CDR2 YFSETQ. Regarding the study as a whole: Donors, mostly white British, included more females; clonal diversity was possibly underestimated.

Assay: immunoSEQ multiplex PCR; the TCRdb copy retains only in-frame clones and omits some. The sample holds 140,000 to 150,000 clones, around 93% seen once. About this clone itself: Its antigen is not identified.

Sequences were derived from peripheral blood, sampled on day 0 of AZD1222 vaccination. This chain joins TRBV5-1 and TRBJ2-1; D gene uncertain. The origin of this receptor is an adult in good health. CDR3 coding DNA: TGCGCCAGCAGCCCCGACTTCTCCGGGCAGTTCTTC. Protein: CASSPDFSGQFF.